These 18 T cell receptor beta chains originate from one sample sequenced in a study of breast tumors, draining lymph nodes, adjacent tissues. The lymph nodes were axillary draining lymph nodes from breast cancer patients. TCRdb called the multiplex PCR reads again in MiXCR, with one record for every CDR3 protein. The sample lists 100,000 or so distinct CDR3 sequences; around 21% were seen once. The sequenced sample consisted of axillary lymph node tissue. The receptors stem from a female donor with breast cancer. Some clones in this sample may be carry-over from other donors' samples.

This clonotype was counted many times. The rearrangement links TRBV7-8 to TRBJ2-3; D is perhaps TRBD2 (6 bases). The CDR3 spans 15 residues. V was shortened by 5 bases and J by 0 bases, with 12 bases between the two germline ends. Germline V gene lookup returns CDR1 SGHVS and CDR2 FQNEAQ. The CDR3 region is CASSTGDTSTDTQYF. The CDR3 DNA reads TGTGCCAGCAGCACGGGGGATACTAGCACAGATACGCAGTATTTT.

This clonotype has at least ten counts. This rearrangement joins TRBV10-3 to TRBJ2-3; 7 nucleotides agree with TRBD2. J lost 4 bases, V lost 10 bases, and 14 bases had no gene match. Germline values: CDR1 ENHRY, CDR2 SYGVKD. The CDR3 length is 15 residues. The CDR3 is CATNDAGVGADTQYF. The CDR3 nucleotides read TGTGCCACCAACGACGCGGGAGTGGGCGCAGATACGCAGTATTTT.

This clonotype was seen at least ten times. This chain joins TRBV2 and TRBJ2-5; tentative D call: TRBD1 (5 bases). V gave up 6 bases and J gave up 4 bases, with 6 bases separating them. Germline loops: CDR1 SNHLY, CDR2 FYNNEI. This CDR3 comprises 11 residues. The CDR3 sequence: CASSQGETQYF. CDR3 coding DNA: TGTGCCAGCAGCCAGGGAGAGACCCAGTACTTC.

This clonotype has at least ten counts. CDR3 sequence: CASSVEEGAIGELFF. CDR3 coding DNA: TGTGCCAGCAGCGTAGAGGAGGGAGCGATCGGGGAGCTGTTTTTT. The chain recombines TRBV9 with TRBJ2-2, with TRBD2 as a possible D gene (6 bases). The CDR3 runs 15 residues. V was cut by 0 bases and J by 7 bases, with 13 bases left in between. The germline CDR1 and CDR2 sequences are SGDLS and YYNGEE. The variable domain in full, with the rest retrieved from reference TRBV9 and TRBJ2-2, is DSGVTQTPKHLITATGQRVTLRCSPRSGDLSVYWYQQSLDQGLQFLIQYYNGEERAKGNILERFSAQQFPDLHSELNLSSLELGDSALYFCASSVEEGAIGELFFGEGSRLTVL.

Ten or more counts support this clonotype. The V and J genes are TRBV15 and TRBJ1-5; possible D gene TRBD1, 6 bases. This CDR3 contains 20 residues. The ends were cut back, 3 bases at V and 2 bases at J, with 26 bases in the middle. Germline CDR1 LNHNV, CDR2 YYDKDF (reference sequence). CDR3 protein: CATSSVDIQGPDLRNQPQHF. CDR3 nucleotide sequence: TGTGCCACCAGCAGCGTAGATATACAGGGCCCAGATCTTCGCAATCAGCCCCAGCATTTT.

CDR3 loop: CAIRTADYGYTF. The CDR3 coding sequence is TGTGCCATCCGGACGGCTGACTATGGCTACACCTTC. The chain combines TRBV18 with TRBJ1-2; no clear D. The CDR3 extends over 12 amino acids. Germline V gene sequence: CDR1 KGHSH, CDR2 LQKENI. V was clipped by 10 bases and J by 3 bases, with 12 bases between them.

This clonotype occurred many times. The chain combines TRBV11-1 with TRBJ1-3, with 7 bases identical to TRBD1. Germline-derived CDR1 and CDR2 are SGHAT and FQDESV (reference sequence). Trimming removed 5 bases from V and 4 bases from J; junction bases left unmatched: 8. The CDR3 is 15 residues long. CDR3 sequence (DNA): TGTGCCAGCAGCGTCGGGACAGCGAACGGAAACACCATATATTTT. Its translation is CASSVGTANGNTIYF.

This clonotype was found many times. J is TRBJ1-2 and V is TRBV11-2, with 8 bases identical to TRBD1. Trimming cost V 3 bases and J 3 bases; bases outside gene matches: 9. Germline V gene lookup returns CDR1 SGHAT and CDR2 FQNNGV. The CDR3 extends over 16 amino acids. The CDR3 region has the DNA TGTGCCAGCAGCTTTCCTACGGACAGGGCGGACTATGGCTACACCTTC. This encodes CASSFPTDRADYGYTF.

In the case of this clonotype: Germline is not matched at one junction end, which may reflect a read error. V gene TRBV18 combines with J gene TRBJ2-3; D gene uncertain. CDR3 size: 11 residues. The germline gives CDR1 KGHSH, CDR2 LQKENI. The CDR3 loop reads CARSNTDTQYF. CDR3 nucleotides: TGTGCCCGCTCGAACACAGATACGCAGTATTTT. The full variable domain, its missing parts supplied by reference TRBV18 and TRBJ2-3, is NAGVMQNPRHLVRRRGQEARLRCSPMKGHSHVYWYRQLPEEGLKFMVYLQKENIIDESGMPKERFSAEFPKEGPSILRIQQVVRGDSAAYFCARSNTDTQYFGPGTRLTVL.

A single count supports this clonotype. One end of the junction does not line up with germline, which may come from a read error. This chain connects TRBV27 to TRBJ2-2; D is perhaps TRBD2 (5 bases). This CDR3 region has 15 residues. The germline V gene has CDR1 MNHEY and CDR2 SMNVEV (reference sequence). The chain's CDR3 is CASSPLDSYTGELSF. For the CDR3, the DNA is TGTGCCAGCAGTCCCCTGGACTCGTACACCGGGGAGCTGTCTTTT.

This clonotype was seen ten or more times. The chain employs TRBV6-1 and TRBJ2-1; 9 nucleotides agree with TRBD1. Germline V gene data show CDR1 as MNHNS and CDR2 as SASEGT. The trim removed 3 bases at V and 2 bases at J, leaving 2 bases unmatched. The CDR3 spans 15 residues. CDR3 DNA: TGTGCCAGCAGTGAGGGGACAGGGACCTACAATGAGCAGTTCTTC. Amino acid sequence: CASSEGTGTYNEQFF.

There are a few counts of this clonotype. This sequence may be a read error, since a much larger clone differs from it by one base. The chain recombines TRBV20-1 with TRBJ1-2; unclear D gene. Looked up from germline, CDR1 is DFQATT and CDR2 is SNEGSKA (reference sequence). There are 13 residues in the CDR3. CDR3 sequence (DNA): TGCAGTGCCCAGAGGAGAACTAACTATGACTACACCTTC. This sequence encodes CSAQRRTNYDYTF.

This clonotype was recorded a few times. This rearrangement joins TRBV28 to TRBJ2-7; TRBD2 agrees at 8 bases. From germline, CDR1 is MDHEN and CDR2 SYDVKM. With 5 bases clipped from V and 0 bases from J, the junction kept 3 bases outside the gene matches. The CDR3 sequence is 14 residues long. The chain's CDR3 is CASSLTSDSYEQYF. The CDR3 DNA is TGTGCCAGCAGTCTGACTAGCGACTCCTACGAGCAGTACTTC.

Concerning this clonotype itself: Since a much larger clone is just one base distant, this may be a read error. The chain couples TRBV19 to TRBJ2-2; D remains ambiguous. Per the germline V gene, CDR1 is LNHDA and CDR2 is SQIVND (reference sequence). CDR3 length equals 15 residues. Trimming removed 6 bases from V and 6 bases from J, with 17 bases in between. The CDR3 spells CASRITDANAGELFF. The CDR3 DNA sequence: TGTGCCAGTAGAATCACAGATGCTAACGCCGGGGAGCTGTTTTTT.

This clonotype has only a few counts. With a much larger clone just one base away, this may be a read error. The chain has TRBV19 and TRBJ1-4, with a weak D call TRBD1 (6 bases). Germline V CDR1 and CDR2: LNHDA, SQIVND (reference sequence). This CDR3 region has 12 residues. CDR3 region: CASSPLGGKPFF. The DNA for the CDR3 is TGTGCCAGTAGTCCCCTCGGGGGCAAACCGTTTTTT.

This clonotype was observed a handful of times. This chain joins TRBV28 and TRBJ2-7, with D unclear. The CDR3 covers 17 residues. Between the trimmed V and J ends, which lost 3 bases and 2 bases, there was a span of 20 bases. From germline, CDR1 is MDHEN and CDR2 SYDVKM. CDR3 in amino acids: CASSFQGDKIGPYEQYF. For the CDR3, the DNA is TGTGCCAGCAGTTTCCAAGGAGATAAGATAGGGCCCTACGAGCAGTACTTC.

Ten or more counts support this clonotype. The chain's CDR3 is CASKPAGGFTDTQYF. The CDR3, as DNA: TGTGCCAGTAAACCAGCGGGGGGTTTCACAGATACGCAGTATTTT. J is TRBJ2-3 and V is TRBV19; 9 nucleotides agree with TRBD2. The CDR3 runs 15 residues. Trimming took 7 bases from V and 2 from J; bases not matched to a gene: 7. In germline, CDR1 is LNHDA, CDR2 SQIVND (reference sequence).

V is TRBV7-3 and J is TRBJ1-1, with 8 bases aligning to TRBD1. V trimming: 2 bases; J trimming: 4 bases; junction bases outside the gene matches: 3. This CDR3 spans 14 amino acids. The germline gives CDR1 SGHTA, CDR2 FQGTGA. The CDR3 nucleotides are TGTGCCAGCAGCTTACTCGACAGGGGCACTGAAGCTTTCTTT. Its protein is CASSLLDRGTEAFF.